This TCR beta chain was identified in a study of blood T cell repertoires in COVID-19. Study-level background: Acute and convalescent COVID-19 specimens originated in the United States, Italy and Spain. From T cells, B-cell-depleted T cells, or PBMCs came the material, which was cDNA or gDNA.

Authors' processing steps: Nucleated cell number was recorded as an estimate derived from reference gene primer amplification. Only in-frame clones appear in the TCRdb table, and some are missing; sequencing was by immunoSEQ multiplex PCR. The DNA was the basis for D and trimming; V, J and clone size are from that table. The sample yields some 49,000 clones, over 65% seen once. The CDR3 totals 16 residues. Germline CDR1 MNHEY, CDR2 SVGEGT. Trimming stripped 0 bases from V and 4 bases from J, with 13 bases between. The specimen sequenced was peripheral blood. This chain uses TRBV6-2 or TRBV6-3 with TRBJ1-5, with D possibly matching TRBD1 (5 bases). The clonotype was recovered from a human donor in a cohort sampled during active COVID-19. CDR3 sequence reads: CASSYSVGQGNQPQHF. The CDR3, as DNA: TGTGCCAGCAGTTACTCGGTGGGCCAGGGTAATCAGCCCCAGCATTTT.